Listed here is a single T cell receptor (beta chain). CDR1 MNHEY and CDR2 SVGAGI come from the germline V gene. Trimming removed 3 bases at V and 4 bases at J, with 9 bases between. This CDR3 has 13 residues. The data are from a study of blood T cell repertoires in COVID-19. Data came from immunoSEQ multiplex PCR; TCRdb stores just in-frame clones and leaves some out. Among approximately 320,000 clones listed, about 88% were seen once. The clonotype was recovered from a man in his fifties or sixties who had recovered from COVID-19. Material for sequencing was PBMCs or T cells enriched from blood (not recorded which). The chain links TRBV6-5 to TRBJ1-1, with D perhaps matching TRBD1 (6 bases). The CDR3 DNA is TGTGCCAGCAGTTATACAGGGATCACTGAAGCTTTCTTT. The encoded protein is CASSYTGITEAFF.